This record looks at one T cell receptor beta chain sequence and its context. The antigen remains undetermined. The sample has other DNA sequences that encode this CDR3 too. These data belong to a study of cytomegalovirus exposure and HLA in healthy donors. Study results and limitations: A missense DCLRE1C variant was associated with V- and J-gene trimming of TCR beta chains in a later analysis, and an independent cohort replicated the association. DRB1 had the most TCR associations and HLA-C the fewest, a later analysis found, with rates varying by HLA locus.

Samples came from healthy bone marrow donors. The PCR employed 60 Vbeta primers together with 13 Jbeta primers. The repertoire was sequenced with immunoSEQ multiplex PCR; TCRdb's copy has only in-frame clones and lacks some. The data contain a few hundred thousand clones, about 80% of them seen just once; the ten biggest clones take up about 1.8%. The source is a man younger than 35 in good health and CMV-seronegative. The source material was PBMCs.

CDR3: CASSFQGTTNEKLFF. In DNA form, the CDR3 reads TGTGCCAGCAGCTTCCAGGGAACAACTAATGAAAAACTGTTTTTT. The gene calls are TRBV7-2 and TRBJ1-4; maybe TRBD1 (5 bases). The CDR3 has 15 residues. Germline V gene lookup returns CDR1 SGHTA and CDR2 FQGNSA. The ends were cut back, 3 bases at V and 0 bases at J, with 8 bases in the middle.